This TCR beta chain appears in the sequencing data of a study of tissue T cells after allogeneic stem cell transplantation. General study findings and limits: Shared clones across patients were few; motif clustering revealed tissue-specific shared signatures.

Some clones are missing from TCRdb's copy, which holds only in-frame ones; the method was immunoSEQ multiplex PCR. The sample has about 2,200 clones, roughly 51% seen once. Time point meaning: mouse harvest day 14 after allogeneic transplant. Tail vein injection delivered 10^7 T-cell-depleted bone marrow cells and 10^6 splenic CD5+ T cells. Tissues came from B6→BALB/c major-mismatch GVHD mice at day 7 or 14. CDR1 and CDR2 from the germline V gene are KGHPV and FQNQEV (reference sequence). The CDR3 is 13 residues long. Trimming cost V 0 bases and J 2 bases, with 2 bases left between them. This clone was counted a few times. As yet, its antigen is unknown. Mouse gene names and germline throughout. The read falls 1 residue short of the CDR3 end, and the missing part is taken from the germline J gene.

The source material was lymph node tissue. V gene TRBV26 combines with J gene TRBJ1-5; D unclear. This receptor was identified in a female BALB/c mouse given C57BL/6 T cells with graft-versus-host disease after an allogeneic hematopoietic cell transplant. The part of the CDR3 DNA that was read is TGTGCCAGCAGTCTGTCCTACAACCAGGCTCCGCTT. Protein sequence: CASSLSYNQAPL. In full, the CDR3 reads CASSLSYNQAPLF.